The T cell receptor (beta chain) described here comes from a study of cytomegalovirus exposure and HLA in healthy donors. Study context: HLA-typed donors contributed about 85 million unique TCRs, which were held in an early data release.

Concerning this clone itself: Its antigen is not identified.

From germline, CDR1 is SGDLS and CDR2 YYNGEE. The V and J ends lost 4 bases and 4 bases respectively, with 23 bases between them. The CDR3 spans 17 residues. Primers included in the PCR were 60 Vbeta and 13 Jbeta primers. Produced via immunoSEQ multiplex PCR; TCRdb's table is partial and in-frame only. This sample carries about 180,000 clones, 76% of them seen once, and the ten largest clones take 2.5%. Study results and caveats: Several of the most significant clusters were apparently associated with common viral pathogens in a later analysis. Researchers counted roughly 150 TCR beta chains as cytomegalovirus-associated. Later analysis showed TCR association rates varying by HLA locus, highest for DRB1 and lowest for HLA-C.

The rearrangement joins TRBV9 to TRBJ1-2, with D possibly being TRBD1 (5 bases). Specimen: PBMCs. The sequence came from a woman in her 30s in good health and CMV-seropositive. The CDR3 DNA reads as TGTGCCAGCAGCCCACTCAGGTCAGACAGCTTCTCCTATGGCTACACCTTC. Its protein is CASSPLRSDSFSYGYTF.